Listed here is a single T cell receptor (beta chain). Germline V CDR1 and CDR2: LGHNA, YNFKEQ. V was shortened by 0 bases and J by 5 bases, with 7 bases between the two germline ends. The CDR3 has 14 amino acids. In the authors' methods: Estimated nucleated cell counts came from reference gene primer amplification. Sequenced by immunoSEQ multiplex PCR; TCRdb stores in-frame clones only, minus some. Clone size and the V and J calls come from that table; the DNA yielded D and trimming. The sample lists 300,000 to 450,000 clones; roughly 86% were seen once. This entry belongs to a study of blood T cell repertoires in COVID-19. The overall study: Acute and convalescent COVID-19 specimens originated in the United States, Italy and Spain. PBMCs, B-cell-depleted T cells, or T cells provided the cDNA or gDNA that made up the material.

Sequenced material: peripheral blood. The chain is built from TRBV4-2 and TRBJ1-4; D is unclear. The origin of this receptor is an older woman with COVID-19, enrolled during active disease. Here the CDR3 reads CASSQDGRNEKLFF. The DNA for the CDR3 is TGTGCCAGCAGCCAAGATGGTAGAAATGAAAAACTGTTTTTT.